The 16 T cell receptor beta chains below were found in one sample sequenced in a study of beta chain features in type 1 diabetes. The whole isolated RNA underwent reverse transcription, so sequencing captured expressed TCRB transcripts. Sequencing was performed with immunoSEQ multiplex PCR; in TCRdb, only in-frame clones are kept and a portion is missing. The data show about 900,000 clones, roughly 15% seen once. The sequenced sample consisted of naive CD4+ T cells from blood. These TCRs come from a young woman in good health.

This chain links TRBV14 with TRBJ2-3; possible D gene TRBD2, 5 bases. Trimming stripped 4 bases from V and 3 bases from J, with 8 bases between. Germline-derived CDR1 and CDR2 are SGHDN and FVKESK. The length of the CDR3 is 13 residues. The CDR3 protein is CASSLTNTDTQYF. The CDR3 region has the DNA TGTGCCAGCAGCCTGACTAATACAGATACGCAGTATTTT.

J is TRBJ1-5 and V is TRBV6-5; a weak D match, TRBD1 (5 bases). The CDR3 has 14 amino acids. CDR1 is MNHEY and CDR2 is SVGAGI in the germline V gene. Trimming cost V 0 bases and J 4 bases, with 7 bases left between them. As DNA, the CDR3 is TGTGCCAGCAGTTACTCTCAGGGTAATCAGCCCCAGCATTTT. This translates into CASSYSQGNQPQHF.

The chain couples TRBV7-2 to TRBJ2-7, with 9 bases matching TRBD1. The germline CDR1 and CDR2 sequences are SGHTA and FQGNSA. V lost 1 base, J lost 0 bases, and 1 base stayed unmatched. There are 15 residues in the CDR3. CDR3 sequence reads: CASSLGGQGSYEQYF. CDR3 bases: TGTGCCAGCAGCTTAGGGGGACAGGGCTCCTACGAGCAGTACTTC.

J is TRBJ2-1 and V is TRBV19; a possible D gene is TRBD2 (6 bases). The CDR3 has 15 amino acids. Germline V CDR1 and CDR2: LNHDA, SQIVND (reference sequence). The V end was cut by 5 bases, the J end by 8 bases, with 19 bases between. Written as DNA, the CDR3 is TGTGCCAGTAGTCCCCACCCGGGAGCTGGCTATGAGCAGTTCTTC. Protein sequence: CASSPHPGAGYEQFF.

The gene calls are TRBV5-1 and TRBJ2-7, with no clear D. With 0 bases removed from V and 6 bases from J, the gap between germline ends came to 19 bases. The CDR3 loop spans 16 amino acids. Germline CDR1 is SGHRS and CDR2 is YFSETQ. CDR3 sequence: CASSLGQAFGPGEQYF. CDR3 nucleotide sequence: TGCGCCAGCAGCTTGGGCCAGGCCTTCGGCCCCGGCGAGCAGTACTTC.

This clone was counted only a few times. The chain links TRBV7-3 to TRBJ2-1, with D unresolved. CDR1 and CDR2 from the germline V gene are SGHTA and FQGTGA. There are 13 residues in the CDR3. V lost 1 base, J lost 2 bases, and 3 bases lay in between. The CDR3 loop is CASSLSPYNEQFF. The DNA of the CDR3 is TGTGCCAGCAGCTTAAGTCCCTACAATGAGCAGTTCTTC.

The rearrangement uses TRBV28 and TRBJ2-5; no reliable D call. The better agreement between TRBJ2-7 and the DNA end casts doubt on the J call. The CDR3 totals 13 residues. The germline V gene has CDR1 MDHEN and CDR2 SYDVKM. The DNA of the CDR3 is TGTGCCAGCAGCGTCGATATAAACTACGAGCAGTACTTC. It specifies CASSVDINYEQYF.

This rearrangement joins TRBV6-6 to TRBJ1-5; no reliable D call. Germline values: CDR1 MNHNY, CDR2 SVGAGI (reference sequence). V lost 5 bases to trimming and J lost 5 bases, with 7 bases between them. The CDR3 length is 12 residues. Here the CDR3 DNA reads TGTGCCAGCAGTCCAGGCGATCAGCCCCAGCATTTT. Amino acid sequence: CASSPGDQPQHF.

Notes on this clone: One end of the junction is discordant with germline, which a read error may explain. The V call is TRBV20-1, the J call TRBJ2-1, with 13 bases matching TRBD2. This CDR3 has 10 residues. The V gene's germline CDR1 is DFQATT and CDR2 SNEGSKA (reference sequence). CDR3 in DNA: TGCAGTGCTTCCGGGACTAGCGGGATCTTC. This gives the protein CSASGTSGIF.

The chain joins TRBV10-3 to TRBJ2-1; 12 bases align to TRBD2. The germline V gene has CDR1 ENHRY and CDR2 SYGVKD. V dropped 5 bases and J dropped 10; count of bases not matched to a gene: 12. CDR3 length equals 16 residues. In DNA form, the CDR3 reads TGTGCCATCAGTCGATCGGGACTAGCGGGCGGAGGCGAGCAGTTCTTC. Protein product: CAISRSGLAGGGEQFF.

This clone came up a few times. This sequence joins TRBV4-2 and TRBJ1-1, with TRBD1 matching over 9 bases. Unmatched junction bases numbered 9, after V lost 4 bases and J lost 0 bases. The CDR3 is made up of 17 amino acids. From germline, CDR1 is LGHNA and CDR2 YNFKEQ. The CDR3: CASSPPGQGRMNTEAFF. The DNA of the CDR3 is TGTGCCAGCAGCCCCCCGGGACAGGGAAGAATGAACACTGAAGCTTTCTTT.

This clone has only a few counts. The chain has TRBV29-1 and TRBJ2-5; perhaps TRBD2 as D (5 bases). The CDR3 totals 12 residues. Deletions cut 7 bases from V and 3 bases from J, with 12 bases between. Germline values: CDR1 SQVTM, CDR2 ANQGSEA. This chain's CDR3 is CSARTGKETQYF. CDR3 sequence (DNA): TGCAGCGCCCGGACTGGAAAAGAGACCCAGTACTTC. Combining the CDR3 with reference TRBV29-1 and TRBJ2-5 gives the whole variable domain SAVISQKPSRDICQRGTSLTIQCQVDSQVTMMFWYRQQPGQSLTLIATANQGSEATYESGFVIDKFPISRPNLTFSTLTVSNMSPEDSSIYLCSARTGKETQYFGPGTRLLVL.

The chain has TRBV5-7 and TRBJ1-1, with D perhaps matching TRBD1 (6 bases). TRBV5-7 belongs to the ORF category, with a function that is uncertain. The CDR3 length is 15 residues. Between the trimmed V and J ends, which lost 2 bases and 1 base, there was a span of 12 bases. The CDR3 is CASSFPGHRNTEAFF. CDR3 bases: TGTGCCAGCAGCTTCCCGGGACACAGGAACACTGAAGCTTTCTTT.

The CDR3 sequence is CASSPISYEQYF. The CDR3 DNA reads TGTGCCAGCAGTCCCATCTCCTACGAGCAGTACTTC. V is TRBV7-2 and J is TRBJ2-7; D is unclear. Germline V gene data show CDR1 as SGHTA and CDR2 as FQGNSA. The CDR3 is 12 residues long. Trimming removed 6 bases from V and 0 bases from J, with 6 bases in between.

This clone was counted only a few times. The sample holds other DNA sequences that translate to the same CDR3. The CDR3 spells CASSVAYEQYF. The CDR3 nucleotides are TGTGCCAGCAGTGTCGCCTACGAGCAGTACTTC. The V gene is TRBV28, the J gene TRBJ2-7; D is unclear. Trimming pared 5 bases from V and 2 bases from J, leaving 4 bases between. Germline CDR1 reads MDHEN; CDR2 reads SYDVKM. The CDR3 covers 11 residues.

The chain links TRBV4-2 to TRBJ2-7; possible D gene TRBD2, 6 bases. This CDR3 contains 13 residues. The germline gives CDR1 LGHNA, CDR2 YNFKEQ. V dropped 4 bases and J dropped 6 bases, with 13 bases sitting between them. The CDR3 DNA sequence: TGTGCCAGCAGCCCCGGGGCGGGGATCGAGCAGTACTTC. This translates into CASSPGAGIEQYF.